The 8 T cell receptor beta chains below were found in one sample sequenced in a study of T-cell memory formation after mild COVID-19 (dated by TCRdb to 2020 to 2023). The library came from 5' RACE. Sequencing took place on an Illumina NovaSeq 6000. The public reads were run again by TCRdb, first through fastp at Q25 and then through MiXCR, and only productive beta chains were kept. One record per CDR3 amino acid sequence lists the most common genes and DNA. The sample yields approximately 500,000 distinct CDR3 sequences; roughly 25% were counted once. The top ten constitute around 12% of the sample. Sequencing was performed on PBMCs or a T cell subset sorted from them (not recorded which). These TCRs come from an adult woman who had mild COVID-19 (a few samples of this study predate the infection). The sample titles of this study are shuffled in the database, so cell type and time point are left out; the donor was told from shared clones.

The chain joins TRBV29-1 to TRBJ2-1, with D maybe TRBD1 (6 bases). The CDR3 extends over 13 amino acids. Germline CDR1 and CDR2: SQVTM and ANQGSEA. Trimming shortened V by 4 bases and J by 8 bases, and 15 bases separated the two germline ends. Written as DNA, the CDR3 is TGCAGCGTTGTGGGGGCCCCTAGGGATGAGCAGTTCTTC. Its translation: CSVVGAPRDEQFF.

This clonotype was counted a few times. This chain connects TRBV5-1 to TRBJ2-1, with TRBD2 matching 8 bases. CDR1 and CDR2 from the germline V gene are SGHRS and YFSETQ. The CDR3 sequence is 14 residues long. Trimming removed 7 bases from V and 3 bases from J; junction bases left unmatched: 6. The CDR3 protein is CASLLGGDYNEQFF. CDR3 sequence (DNA): TGCGCCAGCCTTCTCGGGGGGGACTACAATGAGCAGTTCTTC. Full variable domain (rest looked up from reference TRBV5-1 and TRBJ2-1): KAGVTQTPRYLIKTRGQQVTLSCSPISGHRSVSWYQQTPGQGLQFLFEYFSETQRNKGNFPGRFSGRQFSNSRSEMNVSTLELGDSALYLCASLLGGDYNEQFFGPGTRLTVL.

This chain links TRBV5-1 with TRBJ1-5, with a weak D call TRBD1 (5 bases). The length of the CDR3 is 15 residues. In germline, CDR1 is SGHRS, CDR2 YFSETQ. V was shortened by 3 bases and J by 1 base, with 11 bases between the two germline ends. The CDR3 sequence: CASSWGTRSNQPQHF. The CDR3 DNA reads TGCGCCAGCAGCTGGGGGACGCGGAGCAATCAGCCCCAGCATTTT.

This rearrangement joins TRBV6-2 or TRBV6-3 to TRBJ1-2; D not resolved. With 2 bases removed from V and 4 bases from J, the gap between germline ends came to 5 bases. The germline V gene encodes CDR1 MNHEY and CDR2 SVGEGT. This CDR3 spans 12 amino acids. As DNA, the CDR3 is TGTGCCAGCAGTTACGTAAGCTATGGCTACACCTTC. It translates to CASSYVSYGYTF.

The V and J genes are TRBV7-2 and TRBJ1-2, with D possibly TRBD1 on 5 matching bases. Trimming pared 1 base from V and 7 bases from J, leaving 10 bases between. This CDR3 has 13 residues. The V gene's germline CDR1 is SGHTA and CDR2 FQGNSA. The CDR3 region is CASSLGLGGGYTF. The CDR3 DNA sequence: TGTGCCAGCAGCTTAGGCCTCGGGGGTGGCTACACCTTC. Full variable domain (rest looked up from reference TRBV7-2 and TRBJ1-2): GAGVSQSPSNKVTEKGKDVELRCDPISGHTALYWYRQSLGQGLEFLIYFQGNSAPDKSGLPSDRFSAERTGGSVSTLTIQRTQQEDSAVYLCASSLGLGGGYTFGSGTRLTVV.

V and J are TRBV7-6 and TRBJ2-5; 8 nucleotides align to TRBD2. CDR1 and CDR2 from the germline V gene are SGHVS and FNYEAQ. This CDR3 contains 17 residues. V gave up 1 base and J gave up 2 bases; unmatched junction bases: 9. The CDR3, as DNA: TGTGCCAGCAGCTTAGTCAGGTCTAGCGGGCAGCAAGAGACCCAGTACTTC. It encodes CASSLVRSSGQQETQYF.

There are many counts of this clonotype. The gene calls are TRBV3-1 and TRBJ2-7; D is uncertain. Germline CDR1 reads LGHDT; CDR2 reads YNNKEL (reference sequence). This CDR3 region has 14 residues. Trimming shortened V by 0 bases and J by 6 bases, and 12 bases separated the two germline ends. CDR3 loop: CASSQETGRSEQYF. The CDR3 nucleotides read TGTGCCAGCAGCCAAGAAACGGGCCGGTCCGAGCAGTACTTC.

In its sample, this clonotype was seen a few times. V usage is TRBV7-8 and J usage is TRBJ2-7; TRBD2 matches 8 bases. The CDR3 has 15 residues. With 1 base clipped from V and 5 bases from J, the junction kept 7 bases outside the gene matches. Germline V gene data show CDR1 as SGHVS and CDR2 as FQNEAQ. CDR3 region: CASSLEAGGYHEQYF. CDR3 coding DNA: TGTGCCAGCAGCTTAGAGGCGGGAGGATATCACGAGCAGTACTTC. Based on the CDR3 plus reference TRBV7-8 and TRBJ2-7, the full variable domain is GAGVSQSPRYKVAKRGQDVALRCDPISGHVSLFWYQQALGQGPEFLTYFQNEAQLDKSGLPSDRFFAERPEGSVSTLKIQRTQQEDSAVYLCASSLEAGGYHEQYFGPGTRLTVT.